Below, 29 T cell receptor beta chains from the same sample are listed, as sequenced in a study of identical twins. TCRdb called the 5' RACE reads again in MiXCR, with one record for every CDR3 protein. This table holds around 230,000 distinct CDR3 sequences, around 6.5% found once. This sample was also put to use in a study of T cells expressing NK-cell markers.

The material sequenced was CD8+ T cells sorted from blood. The receptor set was obtained from a woman between 18 and 29 years old in good health.

In its sample, this clonotype was seen many times. V is TRBV6-1 and J is TRBJ2-3; 8 bases map to TRBD2. Per germline, CDR1 MNHNS and CDR2 SASEGT. V shed 5 bases and J 5 bases; nucleotides not matched to a gene: 12. The CDR3 has 16 amino acids. CDR3 protein: CASSTPMAGGEDTQYF. CDR3 DNA: TGTGCCAGCAGTACCCCTATGGCGGGGGGTGAAGATACGCAGTATTTT.

V gene TRBV6-5 combines with J gene TRBJ2-7, with a weak D call TRBD2 (5 bases). V lost 4 bases to trimming and J lost 6 bases, with 13 bases between them. CDR1 and CDR2 from the germline V gene are MNHEY and SVGAGI. The CDR3 has 13 residues. The CDR3 loop is CASSLRTGVEQYF. Here the CDR3 DNA reads TGTGCCAGCAGTTTACGAACCGGGGTCGAGCAGTACTTC.

This clonotype was seen at least ten times. The rearrangement joins TRBV9 to TRBJ2-5; TRBD2 is a possible D gene (6 bases). The V gene's germline CDR1 is SGDLS and CDR2 YYNGEE. The CDR3 length is 15 residues. V shed 0 bases and J shed 5 bases, with 14 bases lying between them. The CDR3 here is CASSVVAGTGETQYF. CDR3 nucleotides: TGTGCCAGCAGCGTAGTAGCCGGGACTGGGGAGACCCAGTACTTC.

This chain's CDR3 is CASSSTTGTGVDEQYF. DNA of the CDR3: TGTGCCAGCAGTTCAACAACCGGGACAGGGGTCGACGAGCAGTACTTC. The V gene is TRBV12-3 or TRBV12-4, the J gene TRBJ2-7, with TRBD1 identical over 10 bases. The CDR3 totals 16 residues. The trim removed 4 bases at V and 5 bases at J, leaving 11 bases unmatched.

In this sample, this clonotype turned up many times. A junction boundary mismatches the germline segment, possibly from a read error. The genes are TRBV12-3 or TRBV12-4 and TRBJ2-3, with D possibly matching TRBD2 (5 bases). The CDR3 runs to 12 residues. As DNA, the CDR3 is TGTGCCAGCAGCTTAGAGGGAGATACGCAGTATTTT. Translation: CASSLEGDTQYF.

The chain joins TRBV4-1 to TRBJ2-7; D is unresolved. Trimming removed 5 bases at V and 2 bases at J, with 10 bases between. Germline CDR1 MGHRA, CDR2 YSYEKL. The CDR3 is 13 residues long. The CDR3 spells CASSVTVAYEQYF. CDR3 DNA sequence: TGCGCCAGCAGCGTAACGGTTGCCTACGAGCAGTACTTC.

The V and J genes are TRBV24-1 and TRBJ1-1, with D possibly matching TRBD1 (6 bases). V was trimmed by 11 bases and J by 2 bases, leaving 17 bases between them. This CDR3 contains 14 residues. Germline CDR1 is KGHDR and CDR2 is SFDVKD. Here the CDR3 reads CAIKGGHINTEAFF. In DNA form, the CDR3 reads TGTGCCATTAAGGGGGGACACATCAACACTGAAGCTTTCTTT.

This clonotype was seen a few times. The V and J genes are TRBV20-1 and TRBJ1-5, with TRBD1 matching 8 bases. Per the germline V gene, CDR1 is DFQATT and CDR2 is SNEGSKA (reference sequence). This CDR3 is built from 16 residues. With V trimmed by 3 bases and J by 0 bases, 7 bases remained unmatched. The CDR3 DNA is TGCAGTGCTAGGGACAGGGAGACTTATAGCAATCAGCCCCAGCATTTT. The encoded protein is CSARDRETYSNQPQHF.

The chain recombines TRBV7-2 with TRBJ2-3, with 8 bases matching TRBD2. Per the germline V gene, CDR1 is SGHTA and CDR2 is FQGNSA. Trimming took 1 base from V and 2 from J; bases not matched to a gene: 5. CDR3 length: 16 amino acids. CDR3 amino acids: CASSLGIAGSTDTQYF. The CDR3 coding sequence is TGTGCCAGCAGCTTAGGAATAGCGGGATCCACAGATACGCAGTATTTT.

This clonotype was seen only a few times. The CDR3 DNA is TGTGCCAGCAGTCTTATGAGACCGCCCAGTTCACCCCTCCACTTT. Its translation: CASSLMRPPSSPLHF. The rearrangement uses TRBV27 and TRBJ1-6; D unclear. Per the germline V gene, CDR1 is MNHEY and CDR2 is SMNVEV (reference sequence). The CDR3 is made up of 15 amino acids. The V gene lost 5 bases and the J gene lost 9 bases, with 17 bases spanning the gap.

This clonotype showed up just a few times. The V gene is TRBV4-1, the J gene TRBJ1-1, with D possibly TRBD1 on 6 matching bases. The CDR3 runs to 19 residues. With 3 bases removed from V and 0 bases from J, the gap between germline ends came to 23 bases. Germline V gene data show CDR1 as MGHRA and CDR2 as YSYEKL. The CDR3 DNA sequence: TGCGCCAGCAGCCACCCTTGGCGGGGGGGCGAGAGTTTGAACACTGAAGCTTTCTTT. Translated, it gives CASSHPWRGGESLNTEAFF.

This clonotype was counted many times. The V gene is TRBV6-5, the J gene TRBJ2-7; a weak D match, TRBD1 (5 bases). Looked up from germline, CDR1 is MNHEY and CDR2 is SVGAGI. CDR3 size: 13 residues. The V and J ends lost 4 bases and 10 bases respectively, with 17 bases between them. CDR3 DNA sequence: TGTGCCAGCAGTTCTCGCGACCTTAGGGGACAGTACTTC. Translated: CASSSRDLRGQYF.

This clonotype showed up many times. V and J are TRBV9 and TRBJ2-5, with D perhaps TRBD1 or TRBD2 (5 bases each). CDR3 size: 15 residues. Germline assignment: CDR1 SGDLS and CDR2 YYNGEE. V shed 2 bases and J shed 0 bases, with 11 bases lying between them. The CDR3 loop is CASSVSWGYQETQYF. The CDR3 DNA follows: TGTGCCAGCAGCGTTTCATGGGGGTACCAAGAGACCCAGTACTTC.

This clonotype was found many times. This rearrangement joins TRBV7-6 to TRBJ1-2; 10 nucleotides match TRBD1. Germline assignment: CDR1 SGHVS and CDR2 FNYEAQ. The trim removed 5 bases at V and 2 bases at J, leaving 5 bases unmatched. The CDR3 is made up of 15 amino acids. CDR3 loop: CASSPGQGGNYGYTF. In nucleotides, the CDR3 is TGTGCCAGCAGCCCTGGACAGGGGGGGAACTATGGCTACACCTTC.

This clonotype was observed a few times. J is TRBJ2-1 and V is TRBV27; tentatively, D is TRBD2 (6 bases). The germline gives CDR1 MNHEY, CDR2 SMNVEV (reference sequence). Trimming pared 2 bases from V and 1 base from J, leaving 9 bases between. The CDR3 runs 15 residues. CDR3 in amino acids: CASSLRLESYNEQFF. The CDR3 region has the DNA TGTGCCAGCAGTTTACGACTAGAATCCTACAATGAGCAGTTCTTC.

This clonotype was counted many times. The J gene is TRBJ2-1, the V gene TRBV2; TRBD1 matches 7 bases. The CDR3 runs 14 residues. Germline values: CDR1 SNHLY, CDR2 FYNNEI. V shed 1 base, J shed 7 bases, and the junction held 4 bases outside the gene matches. In DNA, the CDR3 is TGTGCCAGCAGTGAAGGGGGGACAGCTAATGAGCAGTTCTTC. Its translation is CASSEGGTANEQFF.

This clonotype has only a few counts. This chain joins TRBV11-2 and TRBJ1-2; the D is unclear. Germline CDR1 SGHAT, CDR2 FQNNGV. The CDR3 covers 13 residues. V gave up 1 base and J gave up 4 bases, with 7 bases separating them. Written as DNA, the CDR3 is TGTGCCAGCAGCTTAGCACAGATCTATGGCTACACCTTC. This sequence encodes CASSLAQIYGYTF. Drawing the rest from reference TRBV11-2 and TRBJ1-2, the complete variable domain is EAGVAQSPRYKIIEKRQSVAFWCNPISGHATLYWYQQILGQGPKLLIQFQNNGVVDDSQLPKDRFSAERLKGVDSTLKIQPAKLEDSAVYLCASSLAQIYGYTFGSGTRLTVV.

This clonotype appeared many times. This chain links TRBV2 with TRBJ2-1, with 14 bases aligning to TRBD2. The ends lost 0 bases at V and 8 bases at J; junction bases unmatched: 3. The CDR3 covers 16 residues. CDR1 and CDR2 from the germline V gene are SNHLY and FYNNEI. CDR3 loop: CASSEAGTSGGDEQFF. In DNA, the CDR3 is TGTGCCAGCAGTGAAGCAGGGACTAGCGGGGGTGATGAGCAGTTCTTC.

This clonotype was recorded at least ten times. This sequence joins TRBV7-9 and TRBJ2-3, with unresolved D. Trimming removed 5 bases from V and 2 bases from J, with 8 bases in between. The CDR3 runs to 13 residues. The germline V gene encodes CDR1 SEHNR and CDR2 FQNEAQ (reference sequence). The CDR3 loop is CASSPPDTDTQYF. DNA of the CDR3: TGTGCCAGCAGCCCCCCAGACACAGATACGCAGTATTTT.

This clonotype was observed a handful of times. V is TRBV6-1 and J is TRBJ2-7, with 9 nucleotides matching TRBD2. From germline, CDR1 is MNHNS and CDR2 SASEGT. V lost 5 bases and J lost 2; bases outside the gene matches: 10. The CDR3 is 16 residues long. The CDR3 spells CASSPTGSGRTYEQYF. DNA of the CDR3: TGTGCCAGCAGTCCGACCGGGAGCGGGAGGACCTACGAGCAGTACTTC.

This clonotype came up a few times. The rearrangement uses TRBV6-1 and TRBJ2-1, with TRBD2 identical over 7 bases. V trimming: 5 bases; J trimming: 8 bases; junction bases outside the gene matches: 15. Germline CDR1 MNHNS, CDR2 SASEGT. CDR3 length: 16 amino acids. CDR3 nucleotides: TGTGCCAGCAGTCCATTACGGACTAGTTTTCACCATGAGCAGTTCTTC. Its protein product is CASSPLRTSFHHEQFF.

The chain carries TRBV7-9 and TRBJ2-2; 7 nucleotides line up with TRBD1. This CDR3 has 14 amino acids. Germline assignment: CDR1 SEHNR and CDR2 FQNEAQ (reference sequence). J was trimmed by 6 bases and V by 8 bases; bases with no gene match: 9. CDR3 in amino acids: CASGRQGKAGELFF. The CDR3 bases are TGTGCCAGCGGGCGACAGGGCAAAGCCGGGGAGCTGTTTTTT.

The genes are TRBV6-2 or TRBV6-3 and TRBJ2-7; D uncertain. CDR1 and CDR2 (germline): MNHEY, SVGEGT. V lost 8 bases and J lost 3, with 17 bases in between. CDR3 length: 14 amino acids. The CDR3 here is CASGVGTALYEQYF. CDR3 sequence (DNA): TGTGCCAGCGGAGTTGGTACAGCCCTCTACGAGCAGTACTTC.

The chain combines TRBV7-8 with TRBJ2-7; a possible D gene is TRBD2 (5 bases). Trimming cost V 5 bases and J 0 bases, with 14 bases left between them. The CDR3 is 15 residues long. Germline CDR1 SGHVS, CDR2 FQNEAQ. The CDR3 reads CASSINAGSSYEQYF. For the CDR3, the DNA is TGTGCCAGCAGCATCAACGCTGGGAGCTCCTACGAGCAGTACTTC.

This clonotype was recorded at least ten times. The V call is TRBV12-3 or TRBV12-4, the J call TRBJ1-1; the D is unclear. This CDR3 comprises 14 residues. Deletions cut 1 base from V and 6 bases from J, with 12 bases between. CDR3 region: CASSLGGFGPEAFF. Here the CDR3 DNA reads TGTGCCAGCAGTTTAGGAGGCTTCGGACCTGAAGCTTTCTTT.

V and J are TRBV20-1 and TRBJ2-7; a possible D gene is TRBD2 (6 bases). CDR1 and CDR2 (germline): DFQATT, SNEGSKA (reference sequence). This CDR3 comprises 13 residues. V shed 1 base and J shed 2 bases, with 9 bases lying between them. CDR3 nucleotides: TGCAGTGCTAGAGCGGGCGGGACCTACGAGCAGTACTTC. Its protein product is CSARAGGTYEQYF.

Only a few counts were recorded for this clonotype. The V gene is TRBV20-1, the J gene TRBJ1-1, with unresolved D. This CDR3 is 13 amino acids long. Trimming removed 6 bases at V and 3 bases at J, with 14 bases between. The V gene's germline CDR1 is DFQATT and CDR2 SNEGSKA (reference sequence). The CDR3 is CSARSRWDTEAFF. DNA of the CDR3: TGCAGTGCCCGAAGCCGGTGGGACACTGAAGCTTTCTTT.

This clonotype has only a few counts. The V call is TRBV9, the J call TRBJ2-1, with 16 bases identical to TRBD2. The CDR3 runs 19 residues. Germline assignment: CDR1 SGDLS and CDR2 YYNGEE. J lost 0 bases, V lost 3 bases, and 6 bases had no gene match. This chain's CDR3 is CASSGPGLAGGPSYNEQFF. The CDR3 DNA reads as TGTGCCAGCAGCGGACCGGGACTAGCGGGGGGGCCCTCCTACAATGAGCAGTTCTTC.

This clonotype occurred a few times. The chain uses TRBV11-2 and TRBJ2-3, with D perhaps being TRBD1 or TRBD2 (5 bases each). CDR1 SGHAT and CDR2 FQNNGV come from the germline V gene. The V and J ends lost 4 bases and 2 bases respectively, with 22 bases between them. There are 18 residues in the CDR3. The CDR3 DNA is TGTGCCAGCAGCTCTCATGTAAAGGCCGGGACGTTCACAGATACGCAGTATTTT. This encodes CASSSHVKAGTFTDTQYF. The whole variable domain, filled in from reference TRBV11-2 and TRBJ2-3, reads EAGVAQSPRYKIIEKRQSVAFWCNPISGHATLYWYQQILGQGPKLLIQFQNNGVVDDSQLPKDRFSAERLKGVDSTLKIQPAKLEDSAVYLCASSSHVKAGTFTDTQYFGPGTRLTVL.